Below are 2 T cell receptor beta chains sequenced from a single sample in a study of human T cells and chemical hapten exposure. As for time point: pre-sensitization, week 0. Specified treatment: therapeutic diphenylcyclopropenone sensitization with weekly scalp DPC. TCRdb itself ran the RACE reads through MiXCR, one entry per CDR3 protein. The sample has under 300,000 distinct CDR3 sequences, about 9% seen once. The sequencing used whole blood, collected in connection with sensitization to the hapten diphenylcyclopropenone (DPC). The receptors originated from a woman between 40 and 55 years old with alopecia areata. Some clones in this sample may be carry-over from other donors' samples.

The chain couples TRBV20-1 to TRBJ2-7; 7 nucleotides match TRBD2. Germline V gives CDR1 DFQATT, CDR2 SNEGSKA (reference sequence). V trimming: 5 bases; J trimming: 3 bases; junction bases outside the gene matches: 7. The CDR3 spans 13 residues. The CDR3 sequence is CSAEASGLYEQYF. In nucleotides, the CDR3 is TGCAGTGCTGAAGCTAGCGGCCTCTACGAGCAGTACTTC.

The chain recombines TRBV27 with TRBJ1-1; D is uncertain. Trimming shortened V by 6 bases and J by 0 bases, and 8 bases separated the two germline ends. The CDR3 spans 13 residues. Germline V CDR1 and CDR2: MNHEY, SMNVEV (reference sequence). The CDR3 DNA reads TGTGCCAGCAGAGGTGGCCTGAACACTGAAGCTTTCTTT. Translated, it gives CASRGGLNTEAFF.